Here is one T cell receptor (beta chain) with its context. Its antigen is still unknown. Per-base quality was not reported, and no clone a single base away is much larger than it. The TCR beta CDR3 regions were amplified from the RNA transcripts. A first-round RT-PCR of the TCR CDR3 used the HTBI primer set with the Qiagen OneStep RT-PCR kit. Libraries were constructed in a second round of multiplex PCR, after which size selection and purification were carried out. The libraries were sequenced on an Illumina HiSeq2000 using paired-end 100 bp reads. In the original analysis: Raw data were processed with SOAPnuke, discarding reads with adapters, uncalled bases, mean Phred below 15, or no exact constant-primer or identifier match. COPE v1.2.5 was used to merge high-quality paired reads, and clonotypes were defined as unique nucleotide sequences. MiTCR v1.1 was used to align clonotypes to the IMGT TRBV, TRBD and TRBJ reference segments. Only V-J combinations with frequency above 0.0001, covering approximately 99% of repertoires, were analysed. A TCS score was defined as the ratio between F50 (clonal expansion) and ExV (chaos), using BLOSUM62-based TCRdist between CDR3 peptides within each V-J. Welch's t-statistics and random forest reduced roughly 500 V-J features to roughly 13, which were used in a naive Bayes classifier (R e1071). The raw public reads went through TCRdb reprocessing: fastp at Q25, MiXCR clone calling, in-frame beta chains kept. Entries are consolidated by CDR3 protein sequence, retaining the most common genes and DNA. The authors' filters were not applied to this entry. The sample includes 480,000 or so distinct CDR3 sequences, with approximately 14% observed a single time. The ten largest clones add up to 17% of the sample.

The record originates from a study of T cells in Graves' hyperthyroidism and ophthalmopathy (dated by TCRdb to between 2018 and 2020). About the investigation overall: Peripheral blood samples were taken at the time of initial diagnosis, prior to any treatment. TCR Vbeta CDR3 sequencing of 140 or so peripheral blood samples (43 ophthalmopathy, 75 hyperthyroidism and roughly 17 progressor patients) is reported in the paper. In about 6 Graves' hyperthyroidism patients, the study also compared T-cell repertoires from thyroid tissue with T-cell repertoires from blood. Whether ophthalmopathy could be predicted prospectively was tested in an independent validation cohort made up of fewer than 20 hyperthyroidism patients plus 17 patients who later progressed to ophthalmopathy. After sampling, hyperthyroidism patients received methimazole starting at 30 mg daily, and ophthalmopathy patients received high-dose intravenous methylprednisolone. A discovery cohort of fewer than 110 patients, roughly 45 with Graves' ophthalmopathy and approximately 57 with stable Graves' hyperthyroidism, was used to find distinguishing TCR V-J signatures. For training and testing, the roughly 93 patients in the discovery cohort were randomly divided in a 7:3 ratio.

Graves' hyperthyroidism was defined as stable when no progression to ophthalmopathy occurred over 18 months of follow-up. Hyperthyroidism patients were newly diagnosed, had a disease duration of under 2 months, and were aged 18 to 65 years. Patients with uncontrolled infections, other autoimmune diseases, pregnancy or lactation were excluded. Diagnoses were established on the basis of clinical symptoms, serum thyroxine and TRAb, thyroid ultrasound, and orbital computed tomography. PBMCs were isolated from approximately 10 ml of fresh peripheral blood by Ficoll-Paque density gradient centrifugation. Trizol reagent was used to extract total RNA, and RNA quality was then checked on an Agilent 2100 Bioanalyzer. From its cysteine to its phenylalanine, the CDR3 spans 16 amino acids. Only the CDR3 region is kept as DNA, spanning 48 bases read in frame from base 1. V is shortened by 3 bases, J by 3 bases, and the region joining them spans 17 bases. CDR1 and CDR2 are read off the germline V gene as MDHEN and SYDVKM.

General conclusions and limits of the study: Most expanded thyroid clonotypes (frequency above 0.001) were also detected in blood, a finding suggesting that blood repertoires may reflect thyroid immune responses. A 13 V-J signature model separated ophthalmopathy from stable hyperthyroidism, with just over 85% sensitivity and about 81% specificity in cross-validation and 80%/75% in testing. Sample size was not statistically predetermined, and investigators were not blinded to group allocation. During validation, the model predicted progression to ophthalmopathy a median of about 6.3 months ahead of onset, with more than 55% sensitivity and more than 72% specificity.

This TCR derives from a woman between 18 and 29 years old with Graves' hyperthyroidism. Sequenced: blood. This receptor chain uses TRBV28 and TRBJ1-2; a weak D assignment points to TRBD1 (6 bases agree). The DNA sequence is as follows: TGTGCCAGCAGTTTCCCCCAGCCAGGGGACTACTATGGCTACACCTTC. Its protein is CASSFPQPGDYYGYTF.